The 20 T cell receptor beta chains listed next were all sequenced from one sample in a study of T cells after yellow fever vaccination. TCRdb analysed the 5' RACE reads with MiXCR anew, one entry per CDR3 protein. This sample has 100,000 to 150,000 distinct CDR3 sequences, with roughly 15% found just once. The sample was CD8+ T cells sorted from PBMCs, taken 5 days after the yellow fever booster vaccination. The source of these receptors is a man aged 18 to 29 who received the YFV17D yellow fever vaccine.

This clonotype was seen a few times. The chain couples TRBV7-9 to TRBJ2-1; a weak D match, TRBD2 (6 bases). Germline CDR1 is SEHNR and CDR2 is FQNEAQ (reference sequence). The CDR3 is 16 amino acids. Trimming cost V 5 bases and J 2 bases, with 16 bases left between them. CDR3 DNA: TGTGCCAGCAGCGGGGCGGCGCGGGGAGCCTACAATGAGCAGTTCTTC. Protein product: CASSGAARGAYNEQFF.

This clonotype was recorded at least ten times. This chain joins TRBV29-1 and TRBJ2-2; TRBD1 is a possible D gene (6 bases). Trimming stripped 5 bases from V and 5 bases from J, with 9 bases between. Germline V gene data show CDR1 as SQVTM and CDR2 as ANQGSEA. CDR3 size: 12 residues. CDR3 protein: CSVLQGTGELFF. In DNA form, the CDR3 reads TGCAGCGTTCTACAGGGTACCGGGGAGCTGTTTTTT.

This clonotype was picked up a small number of times. The chain is built from TRBV19 and TRBJ1-1; TRBD1 matches at 7 bases. V lost 6 bases to trimming and J lost 5 bases; unmatched junction nucleotides: 6. The CDR3 runs to 13 residues. CDR1 is LNHDA and CDR2 is SQIVND in the germline V gene (reference sequence). The CDR3 protein is CASRRPGGTEAFF. CDR3 coding DNA: TGTGCCAGTAGACGACCAGGGGGGACTGAAGCTTTCTTT.

The chain couples TRBV14 to TRBJ2-5; 7 bases line up with TRBD1. V was pared by 4 bases and J by 6 bases, with 8 bases of the junction left unmatched. Germline CDR1 SGHDN, CDR2 FVKESK. This CDR3 is 14 amino acids long. The CDR3 DNA is TGTGCCAGCAGCCCCGGACAGGCGTGGAAGACCCAGTACTTC. Protein sequence: CASSPGQAWKTQYF.

The sample holds many counts of this clonotype. V gene TRBV5-1 combines with J gene TRBJ2-7; D possibly corresponds to TRBD2 (5 bases). V lost 4 bases and J 3 bases, leaving 11 bases between the germline ends. The germline V gene has CDR1 SGHRS and CDR2 YFSETQ. The CDR3 has 13 amino acids. CDR3 sequence reads: CASSPAEGYEQYV. CDR3 sequence (DNA): TGCGCCAGCAGCCCAGCAGAGGGCTACGAGCAGTACGTC.

This clonotype was observed many times. This rearrangement joins TRBV7-9 to TRBJ1-1; 8 bases are a match to TRBD1. CDR1 is SEHNR, CDR2 FQNEAQ, per germline (reference sequence). V lost 6 bases and J lost 8; bases outside the gene matches: 5. This CDR3 spans 12 amino acids. The CDR3 sequence is CASSSTGGEAFF. CDR3 nucleotide sequence: TGTGCCAGCAGTTCCACAGGGGGAGAAGCTTTCTTT.

The chain uses TRBV29-1 and TRBJ2-6; 12 nucleotides line up with TRBD1. The junction had 8 bases not matched to a gene; V was cut back by 3 bases and J by 2 bases. CDR1 SQVTM and CDR2 ANQGSEA come from the germline V gene. This CDR3 has 18 amino acids. CDR3 loop: CSVDERRDRGPGANVLTF. CDR3 coding DNA: TGCAGCGTTGACGAACGCCGGGACAGGGGGCCTGGGGCCAACGTCCTGACTTTC. The full variable domain, with the rest looked up from reference TRBV29-1 and TRBJ2-6, is SAVISQKPSRDICQRGTSLTIQCQVDSQVTMMFWYRQQPGQSLTLIATANQGSEATYESGFVIDKFPISRPNLTFSTLTVSNMSPEDSSIYLCSVDERRDRGPGANVLTFGAGSRLTVL.

The genes are TRBV7-8 and TRBJ2-7, with 7 bases matching TRBD1. Germline-derived CDR1 and CDR2 are SGHVS and FQNEAQ. This CDR3 is 14 amino acids long. The V gene end was trimmed by 5 bases and the J gene end by 2 bases; junction bases not matched to a gene: 6. In DNA, the CDR3 is TGTGCCAGCAGCCCTAATGACAGGGCCTACGAGCAGTACTTC. Residues: CASSPNDRAYEQYF.

In this sample, this clonotype turned up a few times. V and J are TRBV5-5 and TRBJ2-1; D might be TRBD2 (7 bases). The CDR3 loop spans 15 amino acids. CDR1 is SGHKS, CDR2 YYEKEE, per germline (reference sequence). V lost 6 bases, J lost 9 bases, and 22 bases lay in between. The CDR3 sequence is CASTLTRGARGEQFF. Here the CDR3 DNA reads TGTGCCAGCACCCTGACTCGGGGGGCCCGGGGTGAGCAGTTCTTC. The variable domain in full, with the rest retrieved from reference TRBV5-5 and TRBJ2-1, is DAGVTQSPTHLIKTRGQQVTLRCSPISGHKSVSWYQQVLGQGPQFIFQYYEKEERGRGNFPDRFSARQFPNYSSELNVNALLLGDSALYLCASTLTRGARGEQFFGPGTRLTVL.

In this sample, this clonotype turned up a few times. The V and J genes are TRBV12-3 or TRBV12-4 and TRBJ1-2; maybe TRBD1 (6 bases). Trimming removed 9 bases at V and 5 bases at J, with 10 bases between. The CDR3 sequence is 11 residues long. The CDR3 DNA sequence: TGTGCCAGTGGACAGCCTTATGGCTACACCTTC. This encodes CASGQPYGYTF.

This clonotype was picked up a small number of times. The chain links TRBV5-8 to TRBJ2-3; D unclear. Trimming took off 2 bases at V and 4 bases at J, with 8 bases between the two ends. CDR3 size: 13 residues. The V gene's germline CDR1 is SGHTS and CDR2 YDEGEE. The CDR3 nucleotides read TGTGCCAGCAGCTTCTTCGAGGCAGATACGCAGTATTTT. It translates to CASSFFEADTQYF.

This chain links TRBV7-3 with TRBJ2-1; D is uncertain. The CDR3 length is 12 residues. Deletions cut 0 bases from V and 6 bases from J, with 3 bases between. CDR1 is SGHTA and CDR2 is FQGTGA in the germline V gene. Written as DNA, the CDR3 is TGTGCCAGCAGCTTAACGACCAATGAGCAGTTCTTC. Translating it yields CASSLTTNEQFF.

V usage is TRBV28 and J usage is TRBJ1-2; 8 bases are shared with TRBD1. The V gene's germline CDR1 is MDHEN and CDR2 SYDVKM. V shed 4 bases and J 8 bases; nucleotides not matched to a gene: 9. The CDR3 covers 14 residues. The CDR3 nucleotides are TGTGCCAGCAGTTCGACAGGGGATTATGGGGGCTACACCTTC. It specifies CASSSTGDYGGYTF.

Only a few counts were recorded for this clonotype. This chain joins TRBV5-6 and TRBJ1-1; D perhaps matches TRBD1 (5 bases). Trimming stripped 2 bases from V and 8 bases from J, with 16 bases between. The CDR3 loop spans 14 amino acids. From germline, CDR1 is SGHDT and CDR2 YYEEEE. The CDR3 region is CASSFTVGTREAFF. For the CDR3, the DNA is TGTGCCAGCAGCTTCACCGTGGGGACTCGGGAAGCTTTCTTT.

There are a few counts of this clonotype. CDR3 sequence reads: CASSFGAVTEAFF. In DNA form, the CDR3 reads TGTGCCAGCAGTTTCGGCGCGGTCACTGAAGCTTTCTTT. The chain recombines TRBV6-5 with TRBJ1-1; D remains ambiguous. The germline V and J ends were trimmed by 4 bases and 4 bases, with 10 bases remaining between them. CDR1 MNHEY and CDR2 SVGAGI come from the germline V gene. CDR3 length: 13 amino acids.

This clonotype was found many times. The chain recombines TRBV4-2 with TRBJ2-7, with D possibly matching TRBD1 (6 bases). The CDR3 spans 16 residues. Germline-derived CDR1 and CDR2 are LGHNA and YNFKEQ. The germline V and J ends were trimmed by 0 bases and 3 bases, with 15 bases remaining between them. CDR3 in amino acids: CASSQDLEQGVYEQYF. The CDR3 DNA follows: TGTGCCAGCAGCCAAGATCTAGAACAGGGTGTCTACGAGCAGTACTTC.

The V gene is TRBV5-6, the J gene TRBJ1-4; no firm D call. Trimming stripped 1 base from V and 8 bases from J, with 15 bases between. The CDR3 is 15 amino acids. Germline values: CDR1 SGHDT, CDR2 YYEEEE. The CDR3 spells CASSLTQRGFEKLFF. CDR3 nucleotide sequence: TGTGCCAGCAGCTTGACACAACGGGGTTTCGAAAAACTGTTTTTT.

This clonotype was detected once. The chain is built from TRBV24-1 and TRBJ2-7, with D unclear. The V end was cut by 1 base, the J end by 4 bases, with 7 bases between. The length of the CDR3 is 13 residues. Germline CDR1 and CDR2: KGHDR and SFDVKD. CDR3 residues: CATSDFDTYEQYF. As DNA, the CDR3 is TGTGCCACCAGTGATTTCGACACGTACGAGCAGTACTTC.

The rearrangement uses TRBV28 and TRBJ2-3; D is ambiguous. V lost 6 bases to trimming and J lost 4 bases, with 11 bases between them. CDR3 length: 13 amino acids. CDR1 is MDHEN, CDR2 SYDVKM, per germline. The CDR3 is CASSYRPPDTQYF. Here the CDR3 DNA reads TGTGCCAGCAGCTACAGACCCCCAGATACGCAGTATTTT.

This clonotype was found many times. V gene TRBV12-3 or TRBV12-4 combines with J gene TRBJ2-3; 7 bases align to TRBD1. The CDR3 runs 14 residues. V was pared by 7 bases and J by 2 bases, with 6 bases of the junction left unmatched. CDR3 coding DNA: TGTGCCAGCATCACAGACAGGGTCACAGATACGCAGTATTTT. This gives the protein CASITDRVTDTQYF.